This TCR beta chain emerged from a study of blood T cell repertoires in COVID-19. Study information: Spain, Italy and the United States supplied samples that represented acute and convalescent COVID-19. Nucleic acid was either cDNA or gDNA, and it came from T cells, B-cell-depleted T cells, or PBMCs.

This clone was counted a few times. Germline CDR1 MNHEY, CDR2 SMNVEV (reference sequence). Trimming at V came to 5 bases and at J to 7 bases, leaving 11 bases not matched to a gene. This CDR3 spans 16 amino acids. As processed by the authors: It was from reference gene primer amplification that nucleated cell counts were estimated. Sequencing used immunoSEQ multiplex PCR; TCRdb keeps in-frame clones, though not all of them. The DNA was the basis for D and trimming; V, J and clone size are from that table. The profile shows 650,000 to 800,000 clones, 85% to 90% of them singletons. The source is a woman aged 18-30 years with acute or convalescent COVID-19. This rearrangement joins TRBV27 to TRBJ1-6; 7 bases fit TRBD1. The sample taken for sequencing was peripheral blood. CDR3 residues: CASSLTGPRLNSPLHF. As DNA, the CDR3 is TGTGCCAGCAGTCTGACAGGGCCGAGATTGAATTCACCCCTCCACTTT.